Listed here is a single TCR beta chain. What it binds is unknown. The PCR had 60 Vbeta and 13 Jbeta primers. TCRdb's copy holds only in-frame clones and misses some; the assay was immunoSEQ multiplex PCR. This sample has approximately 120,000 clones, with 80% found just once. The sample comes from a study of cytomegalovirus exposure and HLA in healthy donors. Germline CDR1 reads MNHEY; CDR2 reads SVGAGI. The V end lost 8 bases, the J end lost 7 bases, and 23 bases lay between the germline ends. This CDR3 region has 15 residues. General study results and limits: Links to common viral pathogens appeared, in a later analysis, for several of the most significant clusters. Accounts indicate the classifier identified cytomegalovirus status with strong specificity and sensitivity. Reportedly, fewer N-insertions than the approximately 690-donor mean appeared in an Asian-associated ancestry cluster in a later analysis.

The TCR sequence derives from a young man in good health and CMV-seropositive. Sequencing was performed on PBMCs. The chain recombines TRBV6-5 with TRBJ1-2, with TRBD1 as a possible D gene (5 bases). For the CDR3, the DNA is TGTGCCAGCTCTTCCGCGTGGGTGGGGGGATCTGGCTACACCTTC. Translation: CASSSAWVGGSGYTF.